The next 21 T cell receptor beta chains were all read from a single sample in a study of OX40 agonist ivuxolimab in advanced cancers. The protocol was immunoSEQ multiplex PCR, while the TCRdb copy is restricted to in-frame clones and leaves out a portion. In the table there are tens of thousands of clones, 70% to 90% of which are singletons. Sequenced here: CD4+ or CD8+ T cells sorted from blood, sampled in a trial of the OX40 agonist ivuxolimab. The receptor source for this set is an adult with an advanced solid tumor such as melanoma, head and neck, liver or kidney cancer.

J is TRBJ2-7 and V is TRBV5-6, with D unclear. This CDR3 contains 13 residues. Looked up from germline, CDR1 is SGHDT and CDR2 is YYEEEE. The V end was cut by 1 base, the J end by 2 bases, with 7 bases between. The CDR3 DNA sequence: TGTGCCAGCAGCTTGAACTACCCCTACGAGCAGTACTTC. Protein product: CASSLNYPYEQYF.

The chain couples TRBV4-1 to TRBJ1-5; D is ambiguous. V was pared by 0 bases and J by 7 bases, with 13 bases between. The CDR3 is made up of 15 amino acids. Germline assignment: CDR1 MGHRA and CDR2 YSYEKL. The CDR3 is CASSQDPSRRQPQHF. CDR3 DNA sequence: TGCGCCAGCAGCCAAGATCCGAGTCGGAGGCAGCCCCAGCATTTT.

V gene TRBV5-1 combines with J gene TRBJ1-1, with D unclear. Germline lookup yields CDR1 SGHRS and CDR2 YFSETQ. V shed 0 bases and J shed 2 bases, with 5 bases lying between them. CDR3 length: 13 amino acids. In nucleotides, the CDR3 is TGCGCCAGCAGCTTGGGCGTCAACACTGAAGCTTTCTTT. It translates to CASSLGVNTEAFF.

The chain recombines TRBV30 with TRBJ2-3, with D uncertain. The germline V gene has CDR1 GTSNPN and CDR2 SVGIG (reference sequence). The CDR3 contains 13 residues. V lost 4 bases, J lost 2 bases, and 10 bases lay in between. CDR3 bases: TGTGCCTGGACCACACCGGCCACAGATACGCAGTATTTT. This gives the protein CAWTTPATDTQYF. The whole variable domain, filled in from reference TRBV30 and TRBJ2-3, reads SQTIHQWPATLVQPVGSPLSLECTVEGTSNPNLYWYRQAAGRGLQLLFYSVGIGQISSEVPQNLSASRPQDRQFILSSKKLLLSDSGFYLCAWTTPATDTQYFGPGTRLTVL.

The chain uses TRBV7-2 and TRBJ1-4; TRBD1 is a possible D gene (6 bases). Trimming took 6 bases from V and 12 from J, leaving 23 bases between them. This CDR3 has 15 residues. Per the germline V gene, CDR1 is SGHTA and CDR2 is FQGNSA. DNA for the CDR3: TGTGCCAGCAGATCAAATACAGGGCCCGCTAAGGAACTGTTTTTT. Its protein product is CASRSNTGPAKELFF.

The V call is TRBV5-1, the J call TRBJ2-3; D perhaps matches TRBD2 (5 bases). In germline, CDR1 is SGHRS, CDR2 YFSETQ. The V gene lost 4 bases and the J gene lost 6 bases, with 9 bases spanning the gap. CDR3 length: 12 residues. The CDR3 loop reads CASSQRGDTQYF. In nucleotides, the CDR3 is TGCGCCAGCAGCCAGAGAGGGGATACGCAGTATTTT.

V gene TRBV11-1 combines with J gene TRBJ2-2; 7 bases fit TRBD2. This CDR3 spans 13 amino acids. Germline values: CDR1 SGHAT, CDR2 FQDESV (reference sequence). J lost 7 bases, V lost 2 bases, and 1 base had no gene match. CDR3 sequence: CASSLSGVGELFF. CDR3 DNA: TGTGCCAGCAGCTTAAGCGGGGTCGGGGAGCTGTTTTTT.

The chain joins TRBV10-3 to TRBJ1-2, with D possibly TRBD1 on 5 matching bases. V dropped 4 bases and J dropped 0 bases, with 9 bases sitting between them. This CDR3 spans 14 amino acids. CDR1 is ENHRY and CDR2 is SYGVKD in the germline V gene. In nucleotides, the CDR3 is TGTGCCATCAGTGGGACATCTTCTAACTATGGCTACACCTTC. Its translation is CAISGTSSNYGYTF.

The genes are TRBV5-1 and TRBJ2-7; the D call may be TRBD1 or TRBD2 (5 bases each). The V end lost 4 bases, the J end lost 4 bases, and 15 bases lay between the germline ends. The CDR3 loop spans 14 amino acids. Per the germline V gene, CDR1 is SGHRS and CDR2 is YFSETQ. The CDR3 region has the DNA TGCGCCAGCAGCCCGGGGCAGGATCCTTACGAGCAGTACTTC. Its protein product is CASSPGQDPYEQYF. The entire variable domain, with the rest obtained from reference TRBV5-1 and TRBJ2-7, is as follows: KAGVTQTPRYLIKTRGQQVTLSCSPISGHRSVSWYQQTPGQGLQFLFEYFSETQRNKGNFPGRFSGRQFSNSRSEMNVSTLELGDSALYLCASSPGQDPYEQYFGPGTRLTVT.

The genes are TRBV19 and TRBJ2-5; D gene unclear. In germline, CDR1 is LNHDA, CDR2 SQIVND (reference sequence). V was shortened by 3 bases and J by 5 bases, with 4 bases between the two germline ends. This CDR3 contains 11 residues. The CDR3 DNA is TGTGCCAGTAGTATCGAGGAGACCCAGTACTTC. Protein product: CASSIEETQYF.

V usage is TRBV19 and J usage is TRBJ2-1; 9 nucleotides agree with TRBD2. The junction had 5 bases not matched to a gene; V was cut back by 5 bases and J by 9 bases. This CDR3 spans 13 amino acids. Germline values: CDR1 LNHDA, CDR2 SQIVND (reference sequence). Here the CDR3 reads CASSPGLASEQFF. In DNA, the CDR3 is TGTGCCAGTAGTCCGGGACTAGCTAGTGAGCAGTTCTTC.

The genes are TRBV25-1 and TRBJ1-2, with 11 nucleotides matching TRBD1. Germline V gene data show CDR1 as MGHDK and CDR2 as SYGVNS. J was trimmed by 8 bases and V by 3 bases; bases with no gene match: 11. The CDR3 totals 16 residues. DNA of the CDR3: TGTGCCAGCAGTGAGGACAGGGGGCGTCCGCAGAGCGGCTACACCTTC. Encoded protein: CASSEDRGRPQSGYTF.

CDR3 amino acids: CAWSLSFFSLEKLFF. The CDR3 bases are TGTGCCTGGAGTCTCTCTTTCTTCTCCTTGGAAAAACTGTTTTTT. The V gene is TRBV30, the J gene TRBJ1-4; no reliable D call. Trimming removed 2 bases at V and 8 bases at J, with 18 bases between. This CDR3 is built from 15 residues. The germline gives CDR1 GTSNPN, CDR2 SVGIG (reference sequence).

This clone was counted only a few times. The gene calls are TRBV29-1 and TRBJ1-2, with 8 bases aligning to TRBD1. The J segment lost 8 bases and the V segment lost 4 bases, leaving 9 bases of the junction unmatched. Germline CDR1 SQVTM, CDR2 ANQGSEA. The CDR3 has 13 amino acids. CDR3 region: CSVVTGEFSGYTF. The DNA of the CDR3 is TGCAGCGTTGTGACAGGGGAGTTCTCCGGCTACACCTTC.

V usage is TRBV6-5 and J usage is TRBJ2-7, with a weak D call TRBD1 (6 bases). CDR1 MNHEY and CDR2 SVGAGI come from the germline V gene. This CDR3 contains 14 residues. Trimming cost V 5 bases and J 3 bases, with 14 bases left between them. CDR3 loop: CASSEVTGFYEQYF. DNA for the CDR3: TGTGCCAGCAGTGAAGTGACAGGATTCTACGAGCAGTACTTC.

This chain joins TRBV7-8 and TRBJ2-3; D remains ambiguous. The length of the CDR3 is 15 residues. V was trimmed by 1 base and J by 6 bases, leaving 14 bases between them. The germline CDR1 and CDR2 sequences are SGHVS and FQNEAQ. The CDR3 reads CASSLELKGSDTQYF. CDR3 sequence (DNA): TGTGCCAGCAGCTTAGAGCTAAAGGGCTCGGATACGCAGTATTTT. Full variable domain (rest looked up from reference TRBV7-8 and TRBJ2-3): GAGVSQSPRYKVAKRGQDVALRCDPISGHVSLFWYQQALGQGPEFLTYFQNEAQLDKSGLPSDRFFAERPEGSVSTLKIQRTQQEDSAVYLCASSLELKGSDTQYFGPGTRLTVL.

The chain uses TRBV19 and TRBJ1-1; 7 bases line up with TRBD1. This CDR3 has 15 amino acids. V lost 7 bases and J lost 6; bases outside the gene matches: 14. Germline V lookup: CDR1 LNHDA, CDR2 SQIVND (reference sequence). CDR3 coding DNA: TGTGCCAGTAAAAACGACAGGGTAGGGTTTCCTGAAGCTTTCTTT. It yields the protein CASKNDRVGFPEAFF.

This sequence joins TRBV5-1 and TRBJ1-1; no reliable D call. Germline values: CDR1 SGHRS, CDR2 YFSETQ. The CDR3 length is 13 residues. V lost 5 bases to trimming and J lost 0 bases, with 8 bases between them. The CDR3 bases are TGCGCCAGCAGAGATGGGCTGAACACTGAAGCTTTCTTT. Protein product: CASRDGLNTEAFF. Full variable domain (missing parts from reference TRBV5-1 and TRBJ1-1): KAGVTQTPRYLIKTRGQQVTLSCSPISGHRSVSWYQQTPGQGLQFLFEYFSETQRNKGNFPGRFSGRQFSNSRSEMNVSTLELGDSALYLCASRDGLNTEAFFGQGTRLTVV.

The chain joins TRBV30 to TRBJ1-1; possible D gene TRBD1, 5 bases. V lost 0 bases to trimming and J lost 4 bases, with 9 bases between them. This CDR3 has 13 amino acids. Germline CDR1 GTSNPN, CDR2 SVGIG (reference sequence). CDR3 sequence: CAWSVGGSTEAFF. As DNA, the CDR3 is TGTGCCTGGAGTGTGGGGGGGAGCACTGAAGCTTTCTTT. Combining the CDR3 with reference TRBV30 and TRBJ1-1 gives the whole variable domain SQTIHQWPATLVQPVGSPLSLECTVEGTSNPNLYWYRQAAGRGLQLLFYSVGIGQISSEVPQNLSASRPQDRQFILSSKKLLLSDSGFYLCAWSVGGSTEAFFGQGTRLTVV.

The V gene is TRBV29-1, the J gene TRBJ2-5; D call uncertain. The CDR3 is 13 residues long. CDR1 is SQVTM and CDR2 is ANQGSEA in the germline V gene. V was clipped by 1 base and J by 5 bases, with 11 bases between them. CDR3 bases: TGCAGCGTTGAAGTTACGGGCTTGGAGACCCAGTACTTC. This translates into CSVEVTGLETQYF.

This clone was counted once. The genes are TRBV5-6 and TRBJ1-2; a weak D match, TRBD1 (6 bases). Per germline, CDR1 SGHDT and CDR2 YYEEEE. V was shortened by 4 bases and J by 5 bases, with 15 bases between the two germline ends. This CDR3 contains 14 residues. CDR3 sequence (DNA): TGTGCCAGCAGCCTGGTGGGGGCCGCATATGGCTACACCTTC. Its protein is CASSLVGAAYGYTF.